What follows is one T cell receptor beta chain and its context. The sample comes from a study of cytotoxic CD8 clonotypes in ibrutinib-treated CLL. The CDR3 has 13 amino acids. Germline loops: CDR1 SNHLY, CDR2 FYNNEI. The V gene end was trimmed by 7 bases and the J gene end by 6 bases; junction bases not matched to a gene: 7. The table came from immunoSEQ multiplex PCR; TCRdb's copy has only in-frame clones and leaves some out. Among 150,000 or so clones listed, approximately 80% were seen once. The origin of this receptor is a human donor with chronic lymphocytic leukemia. V usage is TRBV2 and J usage is TRBJ1-1, with TRBD1 matching 8 bases. The source was PBMCs, collected after 12 months of ibrutinib treatment. CDR3 amino acids: CASILLQGAEAFF. The CDR3, as DNA: TGTGCCAGCATATTGTTACAGGGGGCTGAAGCTTTCTTT.